This T cell receptor (beta chain) was found in a study of shared clonotypes between healthy human individuals. As to this clone: What it binds is not known.

Study-wide points: Sharing across a few donors was seen in 4% to 5.5% of naive CD4 clonotypes.

Each subset's genomic DNA was split evenly across several immunoSEQ plates. Measured with immunoSEQ multiplex PCR; TCRdb has only the in-frame clones, and not every one. The data hold about a million clones, with 60% to 85% observed a single time. With 4 bases removed from V and 2 bases from J, the gap between germline ends came to 18 bases. The CDR3 has 17 residues. Germline V gene sequence: CDR1 SGHRS, CDR2 YFSETQ. Sequencing was done on a sample of memory CD4+ T cells sorted from blood. Stated subset: CD45RA-negative fraction. This chain links TRBV5-1 with TRBJ2-2; either TRBD1 or TRBD2 may supply D (5 bases each). This clonotype originated in a man aged 18 to 30 in good health. The CDR3 DNA follows: TGCGCCAGCAGCCTAATTCGGGACGGACGTAACACCGGGGAGCTGTTTTTT. It is translated as CASSLIRDGRNTGELFF.